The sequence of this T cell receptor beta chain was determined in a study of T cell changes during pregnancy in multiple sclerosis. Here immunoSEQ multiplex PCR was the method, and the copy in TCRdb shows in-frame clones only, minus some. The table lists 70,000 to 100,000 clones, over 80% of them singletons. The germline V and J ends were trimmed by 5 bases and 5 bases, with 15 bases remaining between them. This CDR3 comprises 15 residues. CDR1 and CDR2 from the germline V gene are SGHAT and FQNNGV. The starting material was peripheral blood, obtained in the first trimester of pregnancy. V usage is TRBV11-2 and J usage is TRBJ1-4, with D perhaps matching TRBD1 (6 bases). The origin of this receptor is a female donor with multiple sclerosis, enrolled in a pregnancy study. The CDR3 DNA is TGTGCCAGCAGCACCCTACAGGGATCGAATGAAAAACTGTTTTTT. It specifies CASSTLQGSNEKLFF. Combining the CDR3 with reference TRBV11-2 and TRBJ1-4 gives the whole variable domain EAGVAQSPRYKIIEKRQSVAFWCNPISGHATLYWYQQILGQGPKLLIQFQNNGVVDDSQLPKDRFSAERLKGVDSTLKIQPAKLEDSAVYLCASSTLQGSNEKLFFGSGTQLSVL.